This TCR beta chain came from a study of OX40 agonist ivuxolimab in advanced cancers. As for the study in general: Each dose-escalation patient presented with hepatocellular carcinoma, melanoma, renal cell or head and neck cancer.

Germline CDR1 SGHDT, CDR2 YYEEEE. This CDR3 region has 16 residues. The V end was cut by 4 bases, the J end by 0 bases, with 11 bases between. Profiling relied on immunoSEQ multiplex PCR, and the TCRdb table lists in-frame clones only, not all of them. Among 66,000 or so clones, 87% were seen once, and the ten largest hold 2%. This clone occurred a few times. This specimen was CD4+ or CD8+ T cells sorted from blood, taken in a trial of the OX40 agonist ivuxolimab. The chain couples TRBV5-6 to TRBJ1-6, with unresolved D. The clonotype originates from an adult with an advanced solid tumor such as melanoma, head and neck, liver or kidney cancer. The CDR3 nucleotides read TGTGCCAGCAGCCCGCGGCTGATCTCCTATAATTCACCCCTCCACTTT. This encodes CASSPRLISYNSPLHF.